The 21 T cell receptor beta chains reported below all come from one sample, sequenced in a study of blood T cell repertoires in COVID-19 (dated by TCRdb to the early 2020s). The library was built by means of the immunoSEQ multiplex PCR assay. The table comes from immuneACCESS by way of TCRdb, which keeps in-frame sequences with V and J called. Part of the clones is missing from these tables; in studies checked, under half for an unresolved V gene and the rest for unknown reasons. The sample yields 140,000 to 150,000 clones; nearly 85% were counted once. The ten biggest clones cover about two fifths of the sample. Source material: peripheral blood. These TCRs come from a human donor in a cohort sampled during active COVID-19.

This clone has just a few counts. The same CDR3 also results from other DNA sequences found in this sample. This chain links TRBV6-5 with TRBJ1-3; a possible D gene is TRBD1 (6 bases). Trimming took 5 bases from V and 3 from J, leaving 8 bases between them. Germline V gene data show CDR1 as MNHEY and CDR2 as SVGAGI. The CDR3 sequence is 13 residues long. CDR3 nucleotides: TGTGCCAGCAGTCCGGACAGTGGAAACACCATATATTTT. Translated: CASSPDSGNTIYF.

This chain connects TRBV20-1 to TRBJ1-1; D not certain. Trimming shortened V by 6 bases and J by 1 base, and 6 bases separated the two germline ends. Germline V gene lookup returns CDR1 DFQATT and CDR2 SNEGSKA (reference sequence). The CDR3 is 11 amino acids. The CDR3 region has the DNA TGCAGTGCACTGAGGAACACTGAAGCTTTCTTT. Residues: CSALRNTEAFF.

A single count supports this clone. The chain combines TRBV11-2 with TRBJ2-2; D is perhaps TRBD2 (6 bases). Trimming left V 5 bases short and J 0 bases short, with 22 bases between. Germline CDR1 is SGHAT and CDR2 is FQNNGV. The CDR3 contains 19 residues. The CDR3 coding sequence is TGTGCCAGCAGCCCTACCACGCTCTTCGGAGGGGCGAACACCGGGGAGCTGTTTTTT. It specifies CASSPTTLFGGANTGELFF.

The CDR3 coding sequence is TGTGCCAGCAGCCCTGACAGTATTGGTGAAAAACTGTTTTTT. This encodes CASSPDSIGEKLFF. The chain joins TRBV9 to TRBJ1-4; weak D call: TRBD1 (5 bases). Germline V gene data show CDR1 as SGDLS and CDR2 as YYNGEE. CDR3 length: 14 amino acids. V was trimmed by 4 bases and J by 7 bases, leaving 14 bases between them. Supplemented by reference TRBV9 and TRBJ1-4, the full variable domain reads DSGVTQTPKHLITATGQRVTLRCSPRSGDLSVYWYQQSLDQGLQFLIQYYNGEERAKGNILERFSAQQFPDLHSELNLSSLELGDSALYFCASSPDSIGEKLFFGSGTQLSVL.

The CDR3 DNA follows: TGTGCCTGGAGTGGAGGGGAGACCCAGTACTTC. Its protein is CAWSGGETQYF. The V call is TRBV30, the J call TRBJ2-5; D may be TRBD2 (5 bases). Germline V CDR1 and CDR2: GTSNPN, SVGIG (reference sequence). The CDR3 is 11 residues long. The ends were cut back, 1 base at V and 5 bases at J, with 5 bases in the middle.

The V call is TRBV5-4, the J call TRBJ1-1; a weak D match, TRBD1 (6 bases). Trimming pared 4 bases from V and 2 bases from J, leaving 9 bases between. Germline lookup yields CDR1 SGHNT and CDR2 YYREEE (reference sequence). This CDR3 is 13 amino acids long. In nucleotides, the CDR3 is TGTGCCAGCAGCGCAGGGACAAACACTGAAGCTTTCTTT. Translating it yields CASSAGTNTEAFF.

This clone was picked up one time. The V gene is TRBV10-3, the J gene TRBJ1-2, with D perhaps matching TRBD1 (5 bases). CDR1 is ENHRY and CDR2 is SYGVKD in the germline V gene. Trimming left V 7 bases short and J 0 bases short, with 9 bases between. This CDR3 has 13 residues. The CDR3 is CAIKGTSNYGYTF. In nucleotides, the CDR3 is TGTGCCATCAAGGGGACTTCTAACTATGGCTACACCTTC.

This clone was observed a handful of times. The rearrangement links TRBV5-1 to TRBJ2-1, with TRBD2 identical over 7 bases. The germline V gene encodes CDR1 SGHRS and CDR2 YFSETQ. The V gene end was trimmed by 4 bases and the J gene end by 9 bases; junction bases not matched to a gene: 10. This CDR3 is 14 amino acids long. CDR3 protein: CASSGTGTMSEQFF. For the CDR3, the DNA is TGCGCCAGCAGCGGGACCGGGACTATGTCTGAGCAGTTCTTC.

The chain couples TRBV19 to TRBJ1-1; D is possibly TRBD1 (5 bases). The V end was cut by 3 bases, the J end by 5 bases, with 10 bases between. The germline gives CDR1 LNHDA, CDR2 SQIVND (reference sequence). The CDR3 covers 13 residues. The chain's CDR3 is CASSIGGGTEAFF. CDR3 DNA: TGTGCCAGTAGTATTGGGGGGGGGACTGAAGCTTTCTTT.

The chain couples TRBV28 to TRBJ2-1; 13 nucleotides match TRBD2. Germline CDR1 reads MDHEN; CDR2 reads SYDVKM. The CDR3 totals 15 residues. The V and J ends lost 6 bases and 6 bases, in that order; junction bases with no gene match: 5. The CDR3 protein is CASRELAGGLNEQFF. The CDR3 nucleotides are TGTGCCAGCAGGGAACTAGCGGGGGGGCTCAATGAGCAGTTCTTC. The full variable domain, in which reference TRBV28 and TRBJ2-1 provide the parts outside the CDR3, is DVKVTQSSRYLVKRTGEKVFLECVQDMDHENMFWYRQDPGLGLRLIYFSYDVKMKEKGDIPEGYSVSREKKERFSLILESASTNQTSMYLCASRELAGGLNEQFFGPGTRLTVL.

V gene TRBV24-1 combines with J gene TRBJ2-3, with 7 bases aligning to TRBD2. The germline CDR1 and CDR2 sequences are KGHDR and SFDVKD. The V gene end was trimmed by 1 base and the J gene end by 6 bases; junction bases not matched to a gene: 6. This CDR3 has 15 residues. The CDR3 reads CATSDFNGGSDTQYF. CDR3 bases: TGTGCCACCAGTGATTTCAACGGGGGGTCGGATACGCAGTATTTT.

The sample holds a few counts of this clone. The gene calls are TRBV21-1 and TRBJ2-7; the DNA was not used to check the table's D call, TRBD1. TRBV21-1 is a recognized pseudogene. This CDR3 has 14 amino acids. The CDR3: CASDRTGSSYEQYV. Written as DNA, the CDR3 is TGTGCCAGCGACAGGACAGGCAGCTCCTACGAGCAGTACGTC.

The rearrangement links TRBV11-2 to TRBJ2-1, with a tentative D call TRBD2 (5 bases). The CDR3 length is 14 residues. V was shortened by 5 bases and J by 8 bases, with 16 bases between the two germline ends. Germline values: CDR1 SGHAT, CDR2 FQNNGV. The CDR3 loop is CASSVLLGGHEQFF. The CDR3, as DNA: TGTGCCAGCAGCGTGCTCTTGGGCGGGCATGAGCAGTTCTTC.

The chain employs TRBV7-2 and TRBJ2-5; 13 bases align to TRBD2. The CDR3 covers 16 residues. The V segment lost 1 base and the J segment 4 bases; nucleotides outside the gene matches: 3. CDR1 and CDR2 (germline): SGHTA, FQGNSA. CDR3 nucleotides: TGTGCCAGCAGCTTAGAACTAGCGGGAGGGCTAGAGACCCAGTACTTC. Its translation: CASSLELAGGLETQYF.

The chain recombines TRBV9 with TRBJ2-3; TRBD2 agrees at 8 bases. CDR1 and CDR2 from the germline V gene are SGDLS and YYNGEE. The CDR3 is 14 amino acids. After removal of 7 bases from V and 4 bases from J, the junction contained 8 bases not matched to a gene. The CDR3 region is CASDSGLGADTQYF. The CDR3 DNA is TGTGCCAGCGACTCGGGACTAGGGGCAGATACGCAGTATTTT. The full variable domain, its missing parts supplied by reference TRBV9 and TRBJ2-3, is DSGVTQTPKHLITATGQRVTLRCSPRSGDLSVYWYQQSLDQGLQFLIQYYNGEERAKGNILERFSAQQFPDLHSELNLSSLELGDSALYFCASDSGLGADTQYFGPGTRLTVL.

V is TRBV6-1 and J is TRBJ1-3, with D tentatively TRBD1 (5 bases). V shed 3 bases and J shed 0 bases, with 12 bases lying between them. CDR3 size: 16 residues. Germline V gene lookup returns CDR1 MNHNS and CDR2 SASEGT. The CDR3 nucleotides are TGTGCCAGCAGTGATGGGGGGTTGGGCTCTGGAAACACCATATATTTT. It codes for CASSDGGLGSGNTIYF.

This chain uses TRBV19 with TRBJ1-5, with D possibly TRBD1 on 6 matching bases. Deletions cut 1 base from V and 6 bases from J, with 13 bases between. CDR1 and CDR2 (germline): LNHDA, SQIVND (reference sequence). The CDR3 consists of 15 residues. As DNA, the CDR3 is TGTGCCAGTAGTATAGCCACAGGGTCCGGTCAGCCCCAGCATTTT. Its protein product is CASSIATGSGQPQHF.

V is TRBV7-8 and J is TRBJ2-3, with TRBD2 identical over 7 bases. CDR3 length: 16 amino acids. Germline CDR1 reads SGHVS; CDR2 reads FQNEAQ. J lost 1 base, V lost 8 bases, and 12 bases had no gene match. CDR3 DNA: TGTGCCAGCTATCTTTTAGCGGGCTTTGGCACAGATACGCAGTATTTT. Protein product: CASYLLAGFGTDTQYF. The full variable domain, in which reference TRBV7-8 and TRBJ2-3 provide the parts outside the CDR3, is GAGVSQSPRYKVAKRGQDVALRCDPISGHVSLFWYQQALGQGPEFLTYFQNEAQLDKSGLPSDRFFAERPEGSVSTLKIQRTQQEDSAVYLCASYLLAGFGTDTQYFGPGTRLTVL.

The chain combines TRBV10-3 with TRBJ2-7; 9 bases agree with TRBD2. Germline values: CDR1 ENHRY, CDR2 SYGVKD. This CDR3 spans 14 amino acids. V shed 6 bases and J 3 bases; nucleotides not matched to a gene: 6. CDR3 region: CAISSGTSSYEQYV. In nucleotides, the CDR3 is TGTGCCATCAGCTCCGGGACTAGCAGCTACGAGCAGTACGTC.

In its sample, this clone was seen once. J is TRBJ2-1 and V is TRBV6-4; perhaps TRBD2 as D (5 bases). The length of the CDR3 is 14 residues. The V gene's germline CDR1 is MRHNA and CDR2 SNTAGT. The V end was cut by 0 bases, the J end by 6 bases, with 9 bases between. The CDR3 nucleotides read TGTGCCAGCAGTGACTCGAGGCGGGTCAATGAGCAGTTCTTC. It specifies CASSDSRRVNEQFF.

This clone has a handful of counts. This sequence joins TRBV19 and TRBJ1-3, with 10 positions matching TRBD1. There are 16 residues in the CDR3. J gave up 0 bases and V 6 bases, and 5 bases lay outside the gene matches. CDR1 is LNHDA and CDR2 is SQIVND in the germline V gene (reference sequence). The CDR3: CASRGQGISSGNTIYF. In nucleotides, the CDR3 is TGTGCCAGTAGGGGACAGGGGATTAGCTCTGGAAACACCATATATTTT.